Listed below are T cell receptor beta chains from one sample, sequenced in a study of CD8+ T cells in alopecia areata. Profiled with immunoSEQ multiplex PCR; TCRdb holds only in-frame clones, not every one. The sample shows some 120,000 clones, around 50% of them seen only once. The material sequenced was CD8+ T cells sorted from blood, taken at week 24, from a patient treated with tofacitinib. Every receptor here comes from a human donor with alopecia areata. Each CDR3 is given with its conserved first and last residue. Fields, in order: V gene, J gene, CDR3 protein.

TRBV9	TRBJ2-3	CASSVESAGGSTDTQYF
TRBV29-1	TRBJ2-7	CSVDLTDSYEQYF
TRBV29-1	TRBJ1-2	CSVDTAREPYGYTF
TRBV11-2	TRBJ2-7	CASSLVGTDEQYF
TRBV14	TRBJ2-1	CASSLRLVHEQFF
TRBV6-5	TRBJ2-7	CASSYGIPYEQYF
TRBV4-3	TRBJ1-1	CASSQDRDTEAFF
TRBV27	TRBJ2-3	CASSAWTSGGPDTQYF
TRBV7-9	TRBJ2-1	CASSIVPRGGYNEQFF
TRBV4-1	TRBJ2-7	CASSRTLSTDEQYF
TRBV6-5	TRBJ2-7	CASRGRQGPEQYF
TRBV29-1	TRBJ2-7	CSVEVGTGIEQYF
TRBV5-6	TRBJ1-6	CASSPMGADYNSPLHF
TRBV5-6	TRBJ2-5	CASSLGSDPAVQYF
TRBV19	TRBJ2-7	CASSIRHPSYEQYF
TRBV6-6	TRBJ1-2	CASTYEGYSTF
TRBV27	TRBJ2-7	CASSSTGGAYEQYF
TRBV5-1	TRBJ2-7	CASSLGSVVDF
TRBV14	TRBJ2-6	CASSPLYGTSYSGANVLTF
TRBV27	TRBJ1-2	CASSLGRNYGYTF
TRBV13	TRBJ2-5	CASSWGTAQETQYF
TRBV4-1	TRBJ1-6	CASSQDGRARGSPLHF
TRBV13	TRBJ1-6	CASSPLSSDSPLHF
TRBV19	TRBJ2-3	CASSIRIGDTDTQYF
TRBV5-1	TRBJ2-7	CASSLGVPGTNEQYF
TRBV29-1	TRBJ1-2	CSVDLEGSNYGYTF
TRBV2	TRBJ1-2	CASSGPDYGYTF
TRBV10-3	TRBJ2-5	CAISETGVSETQYF
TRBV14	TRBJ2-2	CASSPLAGAYAGELFF
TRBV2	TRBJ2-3	CASRLAGSIDTQYF
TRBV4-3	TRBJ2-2	CASSQDKVPAGEAGELFF
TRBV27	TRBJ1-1	CASSFSADTEAFF
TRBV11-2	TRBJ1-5	CASSLGEANQPQHF
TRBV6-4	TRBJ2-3	CASSELDSSTDTQYF
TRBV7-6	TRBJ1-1	CASSSYGITEAFF
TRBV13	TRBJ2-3	CASSTSGGGASDTQYF
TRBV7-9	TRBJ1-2	CASSTTSGVKSAQNGYTF
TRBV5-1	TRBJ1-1	CASSLFQGRNTEAFF
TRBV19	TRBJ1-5	CASSMTGGYQPQHF
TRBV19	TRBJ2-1	CASTPTRRENEQFF
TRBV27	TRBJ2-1	CASSQGSAGVTNEQFF
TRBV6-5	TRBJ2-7	CASSYGGENYEQYF
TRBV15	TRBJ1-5	CATSRESAGGNQPQHF
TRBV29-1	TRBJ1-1	CSVGSVGDTEAFF
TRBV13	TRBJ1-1	CASREQMRTEAFF
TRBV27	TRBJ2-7	CASSLSGFYEQYF
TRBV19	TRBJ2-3	CASSPLGEGATDTQYF
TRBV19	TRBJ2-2	CASTILRDSNTGELFF
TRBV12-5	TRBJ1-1	CASGYRGRSTEAFF
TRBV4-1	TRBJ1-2	CASSPITSLDGYTF
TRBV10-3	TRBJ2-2	CAISYTGELFF
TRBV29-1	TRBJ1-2	CSVEDEQGLVTF
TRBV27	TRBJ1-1	CASSFVAGGGTEAFF
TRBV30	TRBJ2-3	CAWTVRESDTDTQYF
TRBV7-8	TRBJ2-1	CASSSPPSGGAEQFF
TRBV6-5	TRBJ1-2	CASSYQENSNYGYTF
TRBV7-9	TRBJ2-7	CASSYGTGDLYEQYF
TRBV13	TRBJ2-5	CASSLAGGRETQYF
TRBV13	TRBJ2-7	CASSLMGEQYF